This T cell receptor (beta chain) was documented in a study of control samples from healthy donors and cancer patients. The method was immunoSEQ multiplex PCR; TCRdb's version includes in-frame clones alone and lacks a portion of them. The sample yields about 49,000 clones, about 86% seen once. The ends were cut back, 6 bases at V and 8 bases at J, with 22 bases in the middle. The CDR3 is made up of 15 amino acids. Germline V gives CDR1 MNHEY, CDR2 SVGAGI. The specimen sequenced was PBMCs. The rearrangement joins TRBV6-5 to TRBJ1-2; a weak D match, TRBD1 (6 bases). The source of this sequence is a woman aged 50 to 65 with lung cancer. The CDR3 is CASSHEGGTTTGYTF. The CDR3 DNA is TGTGCCAGCAGCCACGAAGGGGGGACAACTACGGGCTACACCTTC.